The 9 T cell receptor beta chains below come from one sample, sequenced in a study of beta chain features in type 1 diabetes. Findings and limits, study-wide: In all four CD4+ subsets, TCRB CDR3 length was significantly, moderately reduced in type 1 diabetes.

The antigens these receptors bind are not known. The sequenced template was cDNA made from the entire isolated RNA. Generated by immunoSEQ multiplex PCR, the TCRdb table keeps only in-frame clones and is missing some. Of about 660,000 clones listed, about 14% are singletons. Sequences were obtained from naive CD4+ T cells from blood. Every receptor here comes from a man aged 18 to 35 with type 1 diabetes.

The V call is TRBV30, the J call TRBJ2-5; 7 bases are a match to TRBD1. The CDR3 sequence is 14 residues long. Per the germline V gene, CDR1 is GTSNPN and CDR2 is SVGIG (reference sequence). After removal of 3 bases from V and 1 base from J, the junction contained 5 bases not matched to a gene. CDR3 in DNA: TGTGCCTGGAGGCGGGCAGGGGGCCAAGAGACCCAGTACTTC. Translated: CAWRRAGGQETQYF.

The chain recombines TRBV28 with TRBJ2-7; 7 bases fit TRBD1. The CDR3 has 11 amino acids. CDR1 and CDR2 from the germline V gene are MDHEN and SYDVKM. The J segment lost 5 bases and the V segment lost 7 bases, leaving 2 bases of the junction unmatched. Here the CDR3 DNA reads TGTGCCAGCAATGACAGGGACGAGCAGTACTTC. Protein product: CASNDRDEQYF.

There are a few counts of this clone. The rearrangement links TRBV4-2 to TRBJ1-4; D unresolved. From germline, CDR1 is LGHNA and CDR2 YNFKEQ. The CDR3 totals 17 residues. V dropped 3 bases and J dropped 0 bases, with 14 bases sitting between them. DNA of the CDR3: TGTGCCAGCAGCCAGACTACAGCCGCCCCAACTAATGAAAAACTGTTTTTT. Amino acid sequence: CASSQTTAAPTNEKLFF.

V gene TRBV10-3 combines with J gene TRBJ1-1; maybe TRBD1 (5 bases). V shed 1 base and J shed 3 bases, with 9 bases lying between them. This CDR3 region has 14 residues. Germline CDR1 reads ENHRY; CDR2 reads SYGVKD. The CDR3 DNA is TGTGCCATCAGTGAGTGGGGGGTGGACACTGAAGCTTTCTTT. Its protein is CAISEWGVDTEAFF.

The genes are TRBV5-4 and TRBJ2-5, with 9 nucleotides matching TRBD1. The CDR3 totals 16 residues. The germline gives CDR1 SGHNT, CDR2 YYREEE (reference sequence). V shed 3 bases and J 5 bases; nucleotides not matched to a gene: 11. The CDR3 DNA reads TGTGCCAGCAGCTCGTTAGGGACAGGGATGCGGGAGACCCAGTACTTC. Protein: CASSSLGTGMRETQYF.

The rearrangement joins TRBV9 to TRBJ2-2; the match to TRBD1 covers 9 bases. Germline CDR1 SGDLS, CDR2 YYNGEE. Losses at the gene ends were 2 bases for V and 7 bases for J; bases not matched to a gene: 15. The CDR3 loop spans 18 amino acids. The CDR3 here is CASSVTVVTGGAGGELFF. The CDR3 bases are TGTGCCAGCAGCGTGACTGTAGTAACAGGGGGCGCGGGCGGGGAGCTGTTTTTT.

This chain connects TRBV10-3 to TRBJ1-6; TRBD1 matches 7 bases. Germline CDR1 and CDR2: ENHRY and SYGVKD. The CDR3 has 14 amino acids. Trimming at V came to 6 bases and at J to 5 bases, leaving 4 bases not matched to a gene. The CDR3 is CAIREGQNNSPLHF. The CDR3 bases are TGTGCCATCAGGGAGGGACAGAATAATTCACCCCTCCACTTT.

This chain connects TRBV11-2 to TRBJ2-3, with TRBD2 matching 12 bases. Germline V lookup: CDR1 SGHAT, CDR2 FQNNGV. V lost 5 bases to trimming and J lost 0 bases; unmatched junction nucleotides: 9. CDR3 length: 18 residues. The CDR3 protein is CASSPASGLAGSTDTQYF. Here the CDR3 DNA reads TGTGCCAGCAGCCCCGCGTCCGGACTAGCGGGGAGCACAGATACGCAGTATTTT.

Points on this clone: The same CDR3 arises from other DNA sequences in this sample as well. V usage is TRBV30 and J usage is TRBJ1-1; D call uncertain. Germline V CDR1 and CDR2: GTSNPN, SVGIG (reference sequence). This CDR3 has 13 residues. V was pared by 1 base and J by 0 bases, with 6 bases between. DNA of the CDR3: TGTGCCTGGAGTGGGCAACTGAACACTGAAGCTTTCTTT. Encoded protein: CAWSGQLNTEAFF.